Described below is a single T cell receptor (beta chain) sequence and its context. The sample belongs to a study of blood T cell repertoires in COVID-19. The V segment lost 4 bases and the J segment 4 bases; nucleotides outside the gene matches: 7. The CDR3 runs 15 residues. Germline values: CDR1 LGHNA, CDR2 YNFKEQ. TCRdb's table, derived via immunoSEQ multiplex PCR, lists solely in-frame clones and lacks some. Among around 210,000 clones listed, roughly 85% were seen once. This receptor was identified in a middle-aged man with COVID-19, enrolled during active disease. Sequenced sample: peripheral blood. V gene TRBV4-2 combines with J gene TRBJ2-3, with 8 bases matching TRBD2. CDR3 sequence: CASSLDRGGADTQYF. The CDR3 DNA follows: TGTGCCAGCAGCCTTGATCGGGGGGGGGCAGATACGCAGTATTTT.